This TCR beta chain was observed in a study of blood T cell repertoires in COVID-19. Background on the study: Spain, Italy and the United States supplied samples that represented acute and convalescent COVID-19. Sample material is recorded as cDNA or gDNA derived from T cells, B-cell-depleted T cells, or PBMCs.

Germline CDR1 is WNHNN and CDR2 is SYGVQD (reference sequence). Trimming at V came to 2 bases and at J to 6 bases, leaving 3 bases not matched to a gene. The CDR3 spans 15 residues. Cohort 3 recovery required two negative PCRs, clearance, or symptom resolution. Per the original methods: The authors estimated nucleated cell counts from reference gene primer amplification. Sequencing used immunoSEQ multiplex PCR; TCRdb keeps in-frame clones, though not all of them. That table furnishes V, J and clone size, whereas the DNA furnished D and trimming. The data show a few hundred thousand clones, with around 89% seen just once and over 1% held by the top ten.

The sequenced sample consisted of PBMCs or T cells enriched from blood (not recorded which). The source of this sequence is a man aged 25 to 45 who had recovered from COVID-19. The J gene is TRBJ2-3, the V gene TRBV10-1; TRBD2 matches at 12 bases. The CDR3 coding sequence is TGCGCCAGCAGTGAGACTAGCGGGGGGTCGGATACGCAGTATTTT. Protein sequence: CASSETSGGSDTQYF.